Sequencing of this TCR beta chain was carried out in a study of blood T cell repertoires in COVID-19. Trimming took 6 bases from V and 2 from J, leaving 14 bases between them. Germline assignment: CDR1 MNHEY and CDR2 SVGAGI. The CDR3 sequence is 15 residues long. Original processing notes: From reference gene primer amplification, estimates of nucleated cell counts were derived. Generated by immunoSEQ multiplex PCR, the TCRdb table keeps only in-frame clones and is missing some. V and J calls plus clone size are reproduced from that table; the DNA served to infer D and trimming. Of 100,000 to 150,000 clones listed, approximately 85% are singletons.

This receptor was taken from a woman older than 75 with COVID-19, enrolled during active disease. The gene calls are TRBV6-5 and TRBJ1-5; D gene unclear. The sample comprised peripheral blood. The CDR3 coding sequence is TGTGCCAGCAGGGGTGGGCGGGGAGGCAATCAGCCCCAGCATTTT. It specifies CASRGGRGGNQPQHF.